This T cell receptor beta chain was sequenced during a study of T cells in tumors after PD-1 blockade. Across the whole study: Daily vismodegib 150 mg continued in a subset of anti-PD-1-treated patients. General study findings and limits: Clonal replacement, not reinvigoration, is suggested for expanded exhausted CD8+ clones after therapy.

Tumor biopsies came from the same primary tumor site before and after PD-1 blockade. V lost 1 base, J lost 5 bases, and 5 bases stayed unmatched. The CDR3 is made up of 15 amino acids. From germline, CDR1 is SNHLY and CDR2 FYNNEI. Data came from immunoSEQ multiplex PCR; TCRdb stores just in-frame clones and leaves some out. Counted here are about 5,800 clones, roughly two thirds occurring once; the ten biggest clones make up 5.2%. On this clone: Its antigen is undetermined.

This clonotype originated in a human donor with basal cell carcinoma. Sequenced here: tumor tissue, sampled before anti-PD-1 treatment. The chain is built from TRBV2 and TRBJ1-2, with 9 bases aligning to TRBD1. DNA of the CDR3: TGTGCCAGCAGTGAAGGGACAGGGGCCCGGTATGGCTACACCTTC. Its translation: CASSEGTGARYGYTF.